This T cell receptor beta chain was sequenced for a study of T cells in women clearing cervical HPV infection (dated by TCRdb to the late 2010s). General notes on the study: Cases were 25 women with histologically confirmed HPV16-related CIN3 or worse, including a couple of invasive cancers. Controls were more than 20 women whose single incident HPV16 infection cleared within 12 months without precancer or cancer developing. Blood from cases was drawn at the visit where the lesion was first identified, while blood from controls was drawn once the infection was no longer detected. Among cases, blood sampling occurred a median of about 150 days after lesion detection, with an interquartile range of roughly 90 to 200 days. Since HLA typing was available for only a few women, HLA type could not be ruled out as a confounder. Nested within Costa Rica's Guanacaste HPV Natural History Study, an exploratory proof-of-principle case-control study compared TCR repertoires across cervical HPV16 outcomes. Cases and controls were matched on age within five years and on year of sample collection. A median age of approximately 32 years was observed in cases versus approximately 40 in controls, and no significant differences in baseline characteristics were found. In the parent cohort, some 11,000 women aged 18 or older were enrolled in Guanacaste, Costa Rica, during 1993 to 1994 and then followed for under 8 years. Quality controls consisted of five blinded duplicates per group, for a total of about 60 samples made up of around 50 participants and around ten replicates. Here is what the overall study found, with its caveats: Because the number of T cells per sample was unknown, the richness differences could reflect varying T-cell content rather than repertoire biology. Random forest classifiers that combined richness and V gene abundances separated cases from controls with an estimated AUC of roughly 0.83. Lower TRBV6-7 relative abundance was observed in cases than in controls (0.11% versus 0.16%; Bonferroni P = 0.0008). The cross-sectional design could not show whether associations preceded infection or resulted from it; effector/memory subsets and HPV-specific T cells were not isolated. Across sequencing depths, CIN3+ cases showed significantly higher TCR repertoire richness than controls, but evenness did not differ between the groups.

Comment on this clone: Its antigen target is currently unknown. The read is 3 residues too short to cover the CDR3 end, so that end is filled in from the germline J gene.

Every participant had a single incident cervical HPV16 infection, and prevalent HPV16 infections were excluded. Cervical HPV DNA was detected with MY09/MY11 PCR, and genotyping was done by dot-blot hybridization. Approximately 15 mL of heparinized blood were centrifuged, and the buffy coat was aliquoted, frozen at -30°C, then stored at -80°C. QIAGEN kits were used to extract genomic DNA from the buffy coat specimens. According to the germline V gene, CDR1 reads ENHRY and CDR2 reads SYGVKD. V is reduced by 3 bases and J by 6 bases, leaving a spacing of 9 bases between them. The CDR3, from cysteine to phenylalanine, totals 13 residues. The DNA has 30 bases, all within the CDR3, and is read from base 1. TCR beta CDR3 regions were amplified by multiplex PCR using the immunoSEQ assay from an average of around 1,200 ng genomic DNA per sample. To correct primer bias, the assay used a complete synthetic TCR repertoire to set an amplification baseline. Amplicons were sequenced on the Illumina platform. As for how the authors treated the data: Error correction of the sequences involved clustering with frequency ratios plus a modified nearest-neighbor algorithm, after which the sequences were analyzed in the immunoSEQ Analyzer using IMGT gene definitions. At each rarefaction depth, TCR richness and evenness were averaged across 20 rarefaction repeats, and any sample with fewer sequences than the depth was left out. Wilcoxon rank sum tests with FDR correction were used to compare relative abundances of V, D and J genes between the groups. In the blinded duplicates, the intraclass correlation was approximately 95% for TCR richness and averaged around 80% across 60 to 70 gene segments. TCRdb holds this immuneACCESS table with in-frame rearrangements only. Some clones are missing; in checked studies, unresolved V genes explain under half, and the rest has no known cause. V and J calls plus clone size are reproduced from that table; the DNA served to infer D and trimming. This sample's table lists 25,000 to 35,000 clones. The ten largest clones add up to around 7% of the sample.

Sample: blood buffy coat. The receptor was derived from a woman aged 18-70 years with a cervical HPV16 infection that either progressed to CIN3+ or cleared (not recorded which). The chain was built from TRBV10-3 and TRBJ2-1; 6 matching bases give a weak D call of TRBD2. The CDR3 sequence is CAISERDSNEQFF. The sequenced CDR3 bases are TGTGCCATCAGTGAAAGGGACTCCAATGAG.